The next 14 T cell receptor beta chains were all read from a single sample in a study of blood T cell repertoires in COVID-19. Clones were sequenced by immunoSEQ multiplex PCR, and TCRdb holds only the in-frame ones, with some missing. This repertoire shows 450,000 to 500,000 clones, 80% to 90% found once; its top ten account for about 3%. The sequencing sample was made of peripheral blood. The receptors originated from a human donor in a cohort sampled during active COVID-19.

The rearrangement joins TRBV2 to TRBJ1-3; TRBD1 aligns across 10 bases. Germline trimming cut 1 base from V and 3 bases from J; bases unmatched to any gene: 3. This CDR3 is 16 amino acids long. Germline V CDR1 and CDR2: SNHLY, FYNNEI. The CDR3 nucleotides are TGTGCCAGCAGTGAAGGACAGGGGGCGTTTGGAAACACCATATATTTT. Translated, it gives CASSEGQGAFGNTIYF.

The chain is built from TRBV3-1 (or the pseudogene TRBV3-2) and TRBJ2-5; no firm D call. CDR1 and CDR2 (germline): LGHDT, YNNKEL (reference sequence). CDR3 length: 14 residues. V shed 4 bases and J shed 4 bases, with 13 bases lying between them. CDR3 protein: CASSPRSSGETQYF. The CDR3 DNA reads TGTGCCAGCAGCCCCCGAAGTAGTGGAGAGACCCAGTACTTC.

V gene TRBV5-4 combines with J gene TRBJ2-7; maybe TRBD1 (5 bases). Trimming stripped 0 bases from V and 2 bases from J, with 12 bases between. Germline CDR1 is SGHNT and CDR2 is YYREEE (reference sequence). This CDR3 is 15 amino acids long. The CDR3 nucleotides read TGTGCCAGCAGCTTGGCCCGGCAGGGTCCCTACGAGCAGTACTTC. Translated, it gives CASSLARQGPYEQYF.

J is TRBJ1-1 and V is TRBV5-8, with D possibly TRBD1 on 6 matching bases. The CDR3 has 16 residues. Germline V lookup: CDR1 SGHTS, CDR2 YDEGEE. Trimming pared 0 bases from V and 0 bases from J, leaving 12 bases between. The CDR3 region is CASSLGRDRMNTEAFF. The CDR3 DNA sequence: TGTGCCAGCAGCTTGGGGAGAGACAGGATGAACACTGAAGCTTTCTTT.

The J gene is TRBJ2-5, the V gene TRBV4-1, with 10 nucleotides matching TRBD1. This CDR3 has 14 residues. The V gene end was trimmed by 4 bases and the J gene end by 5 bases; junction bases not matched to a gene: 4. Per germline, CDR1 MGHRA and CDR2 YSYEKL. In nucleotides, the CDR3 is TGCGCCAGCAGCCTGACAGGGGGCGGGGAGACCCAGTACTTC. Protein product: CASSLTGGGETQYF.

A single count supports this clone. The V call is TRBV5-1, the J call TRBJ2-5; 10 nucleotides align to TRBD1. The CDR3 runs 16 residues. The junction had 6 bases not matched to a gene; V was cut back by 3 bases and J by 1 base. Germline V gene sequence: CDR1 SGHRS, CDR2 YFSETQ. DNA for the CDR3: TGCGCCAGCAGCTCAGGGGGACAGGGGTTCCAAGAGACCCAGTACTTC. Encoded protein: CASSSGGQGFQETQYF.

This rearrangement joins TRBV7-2 to TRBJ1-1; the D is unclear. CDR3 length equals 15 residues. The ends were cut back, 0 bases at V and 4 bases at J, with 12 bases in the middle. Per germline, CDR1 SGHTA and CDR2 FQGNSA. CDR3 region: CASSLATGLGTEAFF. The CDR3 region has the DNA TGTGCCAGCAGCTTAGCGACGGGTTTGGGCACTGAAGCTTTCTTT.

The V and J genes are TRBV28 and TRBJ2-1, with D maybe TRBD2 (5 bases). The CDR3 contains 16 residues. Germline CDR1 MDHEN, CDR2 SYDVKM. Trimming cost V 4 bases and J 1 base, with 14 bases left between them. Written as DNA, the CDR3 is TGTGCCAGCAGTTCTGAAGGGAGTCGGTCCTACAATGAGCAGTTCTTC. Translating it yields CASSSEGSRSYNEQFF.

The chain uses TRBV24-1 and TRBJ2-7; weak D call: TRBD1 (6 bases). Germline CDR1 and CDR2: KGHDR and SFDVKD. The CDR3 runs to 13 residues. Trimming took 9 bases from V and 5 from J, leaving 16 bases between them. This CDR3 is CATHTGSSHEQYF. The CDR3 DNA follows: TGTGCCACCCACACAGGGAGTTCCCACGAGCAGTACTTC.

The chain links TRBV7-6 to TRBJ2-7; 7 bases are shared with TRBD2. Germline V gene sequence: CDR1 SGHVS, CDR2 FNYEAQ. The CDR3 sequence is 14 residues long. V gave up 4 bases and J gave up 0 bases; unmatched junction bases: 3. CDR3: CASSSSGVSYEQYF. CDR3 DNA sequence: TGTGCCAGCAGCTCAAGCGGGGTCTCCTACGAGCAGTACTTC.

The genes are TRBV7-9 and TRBJ2-7, with a possible D match to TRBD2 (5 bases). The CDR3 is 13 amino acids. The ends were cut back, 6 bases at V and 9 bases at J, with 18 bases in the middle. Germline CDR1 reads SEHNR; CDR2 reads FQNEAQ (reference sequence). CDR3 nucleotide sequence: TGTGCCAGCAGTCCTCTCGAAGGAGGAGGGCAGTACTTC. Protein product: CASSPLEGGGQYF.

The table lists this clone with a count of one. The V gene is TRBV30, the J gene TRBJ1-3, with TRBD1 identical over 7 bases. This CDR3 is built from 14 residues. J was trimmed by 4 bases and V by 4 bases; bases with no gene match: 7. CDR1 GTSNPN and CDR2 SVGIG come from the germline V gene (reference sequence). In DNA, the CDR3 is TGTGCCTGGAAGGGGCAGGGGGAGGGAAACACCATATATTTT. It translates to CAWKGQGEGNTIYF.

The V and J genes are TRBV7-2 and TRBJ2-7; possible D gene TRBD1, 5 bases. The CDR3 spans 14 residues. CDR1 is SGHTA, CDR2 FQGNSA, per germline. The V and J ends lost 5 bases and 6 bases respectively, with 17 bases between them. CDR3 loop: CASSRIAGPGEQYF. The CDR3, as DNA: TGTGCCAGCAGCCGGATAGCAGGGCCCGGCGAGCAGTACTTC.

The rearrangement links TRBV4-1 to TRBJ2-2, with a possible D match to TRBD2 (5 bases). Germline V CDR1 and CDR2: MGHRA, YSYEKL. CDR3 length equals 15 residues. V was pared by 4 bases and J by 1 base, with 10 bases between. CDR3 sequence: CASSPSRGNTGELFF. The CDR3 DNA sequence: TGCGCCAGCAGCCCGTCCCGGGGGAACACCGGGGAGCTGTTTTTT.